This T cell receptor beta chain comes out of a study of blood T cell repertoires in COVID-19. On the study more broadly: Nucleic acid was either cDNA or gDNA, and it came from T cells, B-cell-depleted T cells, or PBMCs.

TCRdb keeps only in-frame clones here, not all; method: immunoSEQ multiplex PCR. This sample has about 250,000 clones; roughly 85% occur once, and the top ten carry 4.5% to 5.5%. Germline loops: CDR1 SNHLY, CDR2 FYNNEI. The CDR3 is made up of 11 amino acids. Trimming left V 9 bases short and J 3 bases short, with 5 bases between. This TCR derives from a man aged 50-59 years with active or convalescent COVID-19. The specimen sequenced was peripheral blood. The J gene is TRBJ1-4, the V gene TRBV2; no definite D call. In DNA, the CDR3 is TGTGCCAGACGGTCTAATGAAAAACTGTTTTTT. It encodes CARRSNEKLFF.